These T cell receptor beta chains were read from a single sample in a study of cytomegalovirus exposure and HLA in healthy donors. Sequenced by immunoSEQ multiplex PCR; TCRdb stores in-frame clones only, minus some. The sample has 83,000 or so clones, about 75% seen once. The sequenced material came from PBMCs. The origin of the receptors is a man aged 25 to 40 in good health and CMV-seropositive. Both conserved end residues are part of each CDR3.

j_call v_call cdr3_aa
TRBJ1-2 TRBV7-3 CASSSQPGQGPGYTF
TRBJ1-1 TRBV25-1 CASSEVIRGEAFF
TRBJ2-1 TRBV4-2 CASSQLLGGTSGDEQFF
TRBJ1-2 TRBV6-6 CASSPTGDYGYTF
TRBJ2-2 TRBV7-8 CASSQRGLAGNTGELFF
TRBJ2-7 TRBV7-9 CASMGGTYEQYF
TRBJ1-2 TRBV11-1 CASSLSSGTGTYGYTF
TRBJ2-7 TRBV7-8 CASSLVPGQGPYEQYF
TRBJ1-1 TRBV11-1 CATQTGNTEAFF
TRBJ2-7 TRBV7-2 CASSLAGTRGYEQYF
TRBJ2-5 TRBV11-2 CASSPRDSLRETQYF
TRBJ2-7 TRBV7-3 CASSQTGTSGGTYEQYF
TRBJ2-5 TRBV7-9 CASSANLAGGQETQYF
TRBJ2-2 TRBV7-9 CSSNLPPGSNTGELFF
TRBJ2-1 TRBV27 CASRTGTGGVKNEQFF
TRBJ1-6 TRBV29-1 CSVGGQVPSYNSPLHF
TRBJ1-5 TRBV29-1 CSFSRGSNQPQHF
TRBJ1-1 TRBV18 CASSPITAQNTEAFF
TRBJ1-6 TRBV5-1 CASSGGQGAVSLHF
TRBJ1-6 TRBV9 CASSTPENSPLHF
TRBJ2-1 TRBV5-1 CASSLGRGNEQFF
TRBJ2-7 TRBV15 CATSRGETSYEQYF
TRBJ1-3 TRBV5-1 CASGSGGSGNTIYF
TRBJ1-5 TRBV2 CASRDRGINQPQHF
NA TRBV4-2 CASSQGDSYEQYF
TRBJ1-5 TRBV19 CASSIVQGPGNQPQHF
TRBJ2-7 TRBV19 CASSIGLAYEQYF
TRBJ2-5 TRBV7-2 CASSYPAEETQYF
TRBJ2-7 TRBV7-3 CASSLGTGGLTSYEQYF
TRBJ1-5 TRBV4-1 CASSQGGVQHF
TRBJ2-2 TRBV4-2 CASSQIQRGGRGTGELFF
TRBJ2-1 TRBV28 CASSPRGTHNEQFF
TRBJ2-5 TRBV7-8 CASSSRTGGQETQYF
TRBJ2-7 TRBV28 CASTIDRGQPYF
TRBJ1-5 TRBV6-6 CASRPGQGGHQPQHF
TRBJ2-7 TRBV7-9 CASSLDFWSYEQYF
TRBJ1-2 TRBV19 CASSTPGGADYGYTF
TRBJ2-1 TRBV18 CASSPGSASSYNEQFF
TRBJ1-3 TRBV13 CASSRQGSGNTIYF
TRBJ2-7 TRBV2 CASSESPRAGGVPFEQYF